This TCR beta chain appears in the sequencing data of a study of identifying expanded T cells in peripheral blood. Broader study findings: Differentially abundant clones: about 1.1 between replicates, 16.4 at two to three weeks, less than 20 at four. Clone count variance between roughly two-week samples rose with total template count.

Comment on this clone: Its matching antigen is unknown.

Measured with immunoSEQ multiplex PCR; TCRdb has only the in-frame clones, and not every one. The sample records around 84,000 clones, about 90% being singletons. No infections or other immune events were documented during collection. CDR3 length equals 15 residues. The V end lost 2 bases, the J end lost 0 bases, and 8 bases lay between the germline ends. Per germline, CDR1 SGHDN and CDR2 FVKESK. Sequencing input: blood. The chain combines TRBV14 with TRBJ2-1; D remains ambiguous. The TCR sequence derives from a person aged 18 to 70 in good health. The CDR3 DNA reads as TGTGCCAGCAGCCAATTCGATAGCTCCTACAATGAGCAGTTCTTC. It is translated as CASSQFDSSYNEQFF. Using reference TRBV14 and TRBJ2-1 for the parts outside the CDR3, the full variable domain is EAGVTQFPSHSVIEKGQTVTLRCDPISGHDNLYWYRRVMGKEIKFLLHFVKESKQDESGMPNNRFLAERTGGTYSTLKVQPAELEDSGVYFCASSQFDSSYNEQFFGPGTRLTVL.